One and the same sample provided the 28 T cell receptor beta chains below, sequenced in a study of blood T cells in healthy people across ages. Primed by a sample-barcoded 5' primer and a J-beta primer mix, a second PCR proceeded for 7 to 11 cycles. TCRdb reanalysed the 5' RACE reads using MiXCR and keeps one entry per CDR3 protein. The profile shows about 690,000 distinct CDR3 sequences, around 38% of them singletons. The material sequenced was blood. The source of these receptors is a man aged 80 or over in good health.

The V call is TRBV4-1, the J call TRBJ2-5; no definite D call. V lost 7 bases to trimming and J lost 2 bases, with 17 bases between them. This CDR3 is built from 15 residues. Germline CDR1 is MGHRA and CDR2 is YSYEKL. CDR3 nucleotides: TGCGCCAGCACCAAAGTCCAAGTACGACAAGAGACCCAGTACTTC. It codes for CASTKVQVRQETQYF.

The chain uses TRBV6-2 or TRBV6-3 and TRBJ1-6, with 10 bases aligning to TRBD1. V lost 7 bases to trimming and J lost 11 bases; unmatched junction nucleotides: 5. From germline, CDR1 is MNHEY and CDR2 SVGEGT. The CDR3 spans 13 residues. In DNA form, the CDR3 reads TGTGCCAGCACCCGGACAGGGGGACCACCCCTCCACTTT. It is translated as CASTRTGGPPLHF.

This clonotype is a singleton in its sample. The CDR3 loop is CSVGNGLSEQYF. The CDR3 DNA reads TGCAGCGTTGGTAATGGGTTGAGCGAGCAGTACTTC. This chain connects TRBV29-1 to TRBJ2-7; D remains ambiguous. Trimming took off 4 bases at V and 6 bases at J, with 13 bases between the two ends. In germline, CDR1 is SQVTM, CDR2 ANQGSEA. The CDR3 is 12 residues long.

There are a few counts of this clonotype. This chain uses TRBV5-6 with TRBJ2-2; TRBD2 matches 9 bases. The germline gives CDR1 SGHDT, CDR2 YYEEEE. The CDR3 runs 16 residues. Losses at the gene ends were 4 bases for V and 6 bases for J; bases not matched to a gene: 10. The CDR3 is CASSGAGGVVAGELFF. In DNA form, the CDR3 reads TGTGCCAGCAGCGGAGCGGGAGGCGTCGTAGCCGGGGAGCTGTTTTTT.

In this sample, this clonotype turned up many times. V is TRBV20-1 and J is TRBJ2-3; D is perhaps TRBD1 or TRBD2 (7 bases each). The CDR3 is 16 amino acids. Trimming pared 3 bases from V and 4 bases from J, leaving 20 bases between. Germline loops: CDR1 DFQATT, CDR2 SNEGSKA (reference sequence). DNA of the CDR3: TGCAGTGCTAGTGTTGGGAGGGGGCGATTAGCAGATACGCAGTATTTT. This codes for CSASVGRGRLADTQYF.

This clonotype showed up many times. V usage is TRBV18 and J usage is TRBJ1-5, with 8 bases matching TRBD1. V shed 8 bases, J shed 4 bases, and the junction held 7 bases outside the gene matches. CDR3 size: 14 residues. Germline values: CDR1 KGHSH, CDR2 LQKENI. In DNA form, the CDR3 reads TGTGCCAGCAGCCCCGGGACAGGTAATCAGCCCCAGCATTTT. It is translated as CASSPGTGNQPQHF.

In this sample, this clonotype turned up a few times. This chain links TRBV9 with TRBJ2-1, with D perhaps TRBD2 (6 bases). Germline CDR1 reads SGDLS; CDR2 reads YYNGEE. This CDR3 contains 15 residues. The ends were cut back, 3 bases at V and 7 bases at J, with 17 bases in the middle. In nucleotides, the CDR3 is TGTGCCAGCAGCGGAACGGAGGGCCGTAATAATGAGCAGTTCTTC. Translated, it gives CASSGTEGRNNEQFF.

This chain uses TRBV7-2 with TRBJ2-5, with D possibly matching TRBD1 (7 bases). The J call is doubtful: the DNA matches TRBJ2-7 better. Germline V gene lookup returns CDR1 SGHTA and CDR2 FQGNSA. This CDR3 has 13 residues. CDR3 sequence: CATKATGTFEQYF. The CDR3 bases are TGTGCCACCAAGGCGACAGGGACTTTCGAGCAGTACTTC.

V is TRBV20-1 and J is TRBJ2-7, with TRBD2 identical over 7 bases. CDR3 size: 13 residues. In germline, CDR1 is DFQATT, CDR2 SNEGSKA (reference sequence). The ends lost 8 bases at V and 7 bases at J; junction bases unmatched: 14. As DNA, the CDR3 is TGCAGTCAGAGCGGGAACCACAAAAGGGAGCAGTACTTC. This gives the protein CSQSGNHKREQYF.

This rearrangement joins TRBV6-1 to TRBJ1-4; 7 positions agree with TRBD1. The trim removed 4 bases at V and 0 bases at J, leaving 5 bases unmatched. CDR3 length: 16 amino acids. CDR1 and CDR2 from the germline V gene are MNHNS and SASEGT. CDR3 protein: CASSAGQLATNEKLFF. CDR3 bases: TGTGCCAGCAGTGCGGGACAGTTGGCAACTAATGAAAAACTGTTTTTT.

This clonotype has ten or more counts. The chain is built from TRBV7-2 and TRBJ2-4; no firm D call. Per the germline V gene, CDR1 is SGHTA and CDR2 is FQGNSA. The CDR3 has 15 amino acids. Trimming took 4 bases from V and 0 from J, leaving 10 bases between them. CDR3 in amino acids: CASSSAPPAKNIQYF. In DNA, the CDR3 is TGTGCCAGCAGCTCAGCCCCCCCAGCCAAAAACATTCAGTACTTC.

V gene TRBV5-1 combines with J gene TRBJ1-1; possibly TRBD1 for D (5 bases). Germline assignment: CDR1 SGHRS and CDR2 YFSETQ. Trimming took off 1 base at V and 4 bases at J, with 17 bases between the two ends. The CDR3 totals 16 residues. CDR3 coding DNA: TGCGCCAGCAGCTTGAACACGGGACCTGGCAGCACTGAAGCTTTCTTT. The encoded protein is CASSLNTGPGSTEAFF.

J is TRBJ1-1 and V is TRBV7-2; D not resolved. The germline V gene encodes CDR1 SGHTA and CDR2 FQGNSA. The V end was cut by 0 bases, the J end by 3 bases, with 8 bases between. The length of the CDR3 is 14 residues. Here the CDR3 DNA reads TGTGCCAGCAGCTTAGCGGCGGATCACACTGAAGCTTTCTTT. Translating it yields CASSLAADHTEAFF.

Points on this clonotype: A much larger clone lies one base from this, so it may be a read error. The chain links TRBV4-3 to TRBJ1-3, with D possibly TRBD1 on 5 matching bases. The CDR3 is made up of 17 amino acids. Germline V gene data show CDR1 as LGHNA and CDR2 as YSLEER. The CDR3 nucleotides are TGCGCCAGCAGCGCCCGATGGGGGGGTCGTCCTGGAAACACCATGTATTTT. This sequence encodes CASSARWGGRPGNTMYF.

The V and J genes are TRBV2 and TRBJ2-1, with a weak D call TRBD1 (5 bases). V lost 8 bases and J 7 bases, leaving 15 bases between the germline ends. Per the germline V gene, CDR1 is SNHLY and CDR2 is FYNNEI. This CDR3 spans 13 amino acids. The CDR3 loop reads CASLQARANEQFF. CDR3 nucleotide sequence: TGTGCCAGCCTCCAGGCCAGGGCGAATGAGCAGTTCTTC.

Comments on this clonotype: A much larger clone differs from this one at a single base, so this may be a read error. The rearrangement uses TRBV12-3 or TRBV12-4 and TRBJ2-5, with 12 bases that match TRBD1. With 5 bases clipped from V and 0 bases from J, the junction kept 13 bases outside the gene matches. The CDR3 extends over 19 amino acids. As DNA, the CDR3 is TGTGCCAGCAGTCCCTCGGGACAGGGGGCGGTTCGACACCAAGAGACCCAGTACTTC. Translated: CASSPSGQGAVRHQETQYF.

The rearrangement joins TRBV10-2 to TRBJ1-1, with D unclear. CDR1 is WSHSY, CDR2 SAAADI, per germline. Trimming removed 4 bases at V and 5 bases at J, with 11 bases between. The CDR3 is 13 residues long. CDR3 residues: CASSVNTGTEAFF. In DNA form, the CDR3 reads TGCGCCAGCAGTGTGAACACGGGGACTGAAGCTTTCTTT.

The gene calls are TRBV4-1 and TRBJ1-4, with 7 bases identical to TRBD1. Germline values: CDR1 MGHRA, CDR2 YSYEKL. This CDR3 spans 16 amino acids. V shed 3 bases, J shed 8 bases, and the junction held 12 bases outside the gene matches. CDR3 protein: CASSQSPGTVREKLFF. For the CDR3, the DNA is TGCGCCAGCAGCCAGTCCCCCGGGACAGTAAGGGAAAAACTGTTTTTT.

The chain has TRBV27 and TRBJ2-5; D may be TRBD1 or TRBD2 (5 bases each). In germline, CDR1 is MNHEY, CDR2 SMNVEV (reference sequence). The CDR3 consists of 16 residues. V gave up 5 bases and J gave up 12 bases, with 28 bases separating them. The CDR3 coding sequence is TGTGCCAGCAGTGACTTAGAGGGACGCTTATACAATGAGAAGTACTTC. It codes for CASSDLEGRLYNEKYF.

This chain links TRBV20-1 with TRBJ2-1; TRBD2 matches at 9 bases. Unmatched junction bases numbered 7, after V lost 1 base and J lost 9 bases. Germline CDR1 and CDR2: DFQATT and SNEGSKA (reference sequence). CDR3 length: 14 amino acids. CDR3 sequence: CSARAGGGAGEQFF. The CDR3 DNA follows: TGCAGTGCTAGAGCGGGCGGGGGGGCAGGTGAGCAGTTCTTC.

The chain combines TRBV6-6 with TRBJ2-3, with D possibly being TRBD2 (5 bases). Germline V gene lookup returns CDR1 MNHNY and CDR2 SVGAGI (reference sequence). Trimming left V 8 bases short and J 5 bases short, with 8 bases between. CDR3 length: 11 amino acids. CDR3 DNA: TGTGCCAGCGGACGGGGAGATACGCAGTATTTT. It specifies CASGRGDTQYF.

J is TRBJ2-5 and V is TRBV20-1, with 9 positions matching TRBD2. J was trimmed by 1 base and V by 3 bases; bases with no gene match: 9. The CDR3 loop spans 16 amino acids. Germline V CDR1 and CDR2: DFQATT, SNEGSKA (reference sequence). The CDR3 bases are TGCAGTGCTAGGGGGAATAGCGGGGGCTCCCAAGAGACCCAGTACTTC. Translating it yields CSARGNSGGSQETQYF.

The CDR3 protein is CASSLATRGTGELFF. CDR3 DNA: TGTGCCAGCAGCTTAGCGACCCGGGGCACCGGGGAGCTGTTTTTT. The gene calls are TRBV7-9 and TRBJ2-2; tentatively, D is TRBD2 (5 bases). Trimming left V 0 bases short and J 4 bases short, with 9 bases between. Germline assignment: CDR1 SEHNR and CDR2 FQNEAQ (reference sequence). This CDR3 comprises 15 residues.

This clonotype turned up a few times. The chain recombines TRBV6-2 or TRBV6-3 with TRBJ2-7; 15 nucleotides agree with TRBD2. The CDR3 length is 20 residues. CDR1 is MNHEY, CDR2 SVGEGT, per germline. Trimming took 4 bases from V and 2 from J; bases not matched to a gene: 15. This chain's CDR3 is CASSFPLAGTSGRNTYEQYF. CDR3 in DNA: TGTGCCAGCAGTTTTCCCCTGGCCGGGACTAGCGGGAGGAACACCTACGAGCAGTACTTC.

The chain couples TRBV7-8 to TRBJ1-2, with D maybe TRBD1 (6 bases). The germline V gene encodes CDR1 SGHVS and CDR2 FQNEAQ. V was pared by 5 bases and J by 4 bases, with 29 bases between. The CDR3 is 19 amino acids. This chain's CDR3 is CASSPITGADTPISYGYTF. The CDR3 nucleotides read TGTGCCAGCAGCCCAATTACGGGGGCGGACACACCAATCAGCTATGGCTACACCTTC. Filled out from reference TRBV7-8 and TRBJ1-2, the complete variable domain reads GAGVSQSPRYKVAKRGQDVALRCDPISGHVSLFWYQQALGQGPEFLTYFQNEAQLDKSGLPSDRFFAERPEGSVSTLKIQRTQQEDSAVYLCASSPITGADTPISYGYTFGSGTRLTVV.

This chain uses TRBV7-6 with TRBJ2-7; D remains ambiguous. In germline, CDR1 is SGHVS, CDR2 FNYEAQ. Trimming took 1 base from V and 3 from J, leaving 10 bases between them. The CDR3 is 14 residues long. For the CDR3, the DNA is TGTGCCAGCAGCTTAGACAGCTTAGGCTACGAGCAGTACTTC. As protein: CASSLDSLGYEQYF.

The CDR3 reads CSAGKNTEAFF. In DNA form, the CDR3 reads TGCAGCGCTGGCAAGAACACTGAAGCTTTCTTT. The chain recombines TRBV29-1 with TRBJ1-1, with D uncertain. This CDR3 has 11 residues. Trimming shortened V by 7 bases and J by 1 base, and 7 bases separated the two germline ends. The germline CDR1 and CDR2 sequences are SQVTM and ANQGSEA. The complete variable domain, with remaining parts taken from reference TRBV29-1 and TRBJ1-1, reads SAVISQKPSRDICQRGTSLTIQCQVDSQVTMMFWYRQQPGQSLTLIATANQGSEATYESGFVIDKFPISRPNLTFSTLTVSNMSPEDSSIYLCSAGKNTEAFFGQGTRLTVV.

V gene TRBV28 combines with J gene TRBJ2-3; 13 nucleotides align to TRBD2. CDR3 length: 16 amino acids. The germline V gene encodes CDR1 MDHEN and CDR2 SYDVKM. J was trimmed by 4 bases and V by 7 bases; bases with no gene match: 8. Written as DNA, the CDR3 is TGTGCCAGCACTAAAAGGACTAGCGGGAGTTCAGATACGCAGTATTTT. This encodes CASTKRTSGSSDTQYF.